This record covers a single TCR beta chain. Its specificity is unknown. The data were obtained in a study of vaccination effects on CD4 cells after COVID-19. Study-level background: A median of 72 days separated the second dose and sampling.

Prior to sequencing, the ViraFEST assay stimulated PBMC with viral peptide pools, which expanded the antigen-specific CD4+ T cells. Isolating CD4+ T cells followed less than 12 days of culture. It was two doses of either the BNT162b2 or mRNA-1273 vaccine that participants received. Among the vaccine recipients, none had a prior SARS-CoV-2 infection, and nucleocapsid antibodies were negative. Half-medium changes using IL-2 medium occurred on days 3 and 7. TCRdb's table, derived via immunoSEQ multiplex PCR, lists solely in-frame clones and lacks some. The sample consists of over 14,000 clones, about two thirds of them appearing once. General observations from the study: Clones of infection and vaccine origin contracted markedly late after vaccination.

Germline lookup yields CDR1 LGHDT and CDR2 YNNKEL (reference sequence). The CDR3 runs to 13 residues. The ends were cut back, 2 bases at V and 8 bases at J, with 12 bases in the middle. The TCR sequence derives from a human donor who received a COVID-19 vaccine. The sample was CD4+ T cells from PBMCs cultured with SARS-CoV-2 spike peptides, taken after COVID-19 vaccination. This chain links TRBV3-1 (or the pseudogene TRBV3-2) with TRBJ1-2; weak D call: TRBD1 (5 bases). The CDR3 DNA reads as TGTGCCAGCAGCCAAACGGACGGGGGAGGCTACACCTTC. This sequence encodes CASSQTDGGGYTF.